The subject of this entry is one T cell receptor (beta chain). The target antigen is unknown. The data originate from a study of shared clonotypes between healthy human individuals. Across the whole study: Sampling drew on donors who were two women and three men aged 18 to 49. Used for every donor were three CD4 naive, three CD4 memory, two CD8 naive and one CD8 memory plate.

Measured with immunoSEQ multiplex PCR; TCRdb has only the in-frame clones, and not every one. The sample yields about 2,100,000 clones, around 93% seen once. General study points: Only blood samples were collected, and tissue repertoires likely differ. Clonotypes shared by all four sorted-subset donors had higher generation probabilities than non-shared clonotypes.

V lost 2 bases and J 5 bases, leaving 7 bases between the germline ends. Germline V gene sequence: CDR1 MNHNS, CDR2 SASEGT. CDR3 length: 12 residues. Only CD45RO-negative cells positively selected for CCR7 counted as naive CD8 cells, so terminally differentiated effector memory CD45RA+ cells were excluded. The sequencing input was naive CD8+ T cells from PBMCs. The sequence was collected from a man aged 18 to 35 in good health. Some clones in this sample may be carry-over from other donors' samples. The V and J genes are TRBV6-1 and TRBJ2-7; D gene uncertain. The CDR3 DNA reads as TGTGCCAGCAGTGAATGGTCGGACGAGCAGTACTTC. As protein: CASSEWSDEQYF.